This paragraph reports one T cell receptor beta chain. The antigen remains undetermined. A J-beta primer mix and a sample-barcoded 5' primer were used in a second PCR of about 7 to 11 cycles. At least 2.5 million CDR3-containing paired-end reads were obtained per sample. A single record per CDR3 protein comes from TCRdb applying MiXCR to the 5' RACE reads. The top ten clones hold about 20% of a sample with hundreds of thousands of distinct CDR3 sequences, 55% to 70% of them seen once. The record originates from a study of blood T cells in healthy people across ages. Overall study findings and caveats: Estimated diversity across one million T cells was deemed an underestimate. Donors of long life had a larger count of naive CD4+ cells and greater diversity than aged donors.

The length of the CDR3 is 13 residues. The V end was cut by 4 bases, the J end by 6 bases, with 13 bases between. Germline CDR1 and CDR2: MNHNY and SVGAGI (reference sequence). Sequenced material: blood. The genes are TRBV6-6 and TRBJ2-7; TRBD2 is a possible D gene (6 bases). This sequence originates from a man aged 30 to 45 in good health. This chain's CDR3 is CASSLWGESEQYF. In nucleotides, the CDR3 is TGTGCCAGCAGTTTGTGGGGGGAAAGCGAGCAGTACTTC.